The entry below gives a single T cell receptor beta chain sequence along with its context. The length of the CDR3 is 20 residues. This record belongs to a study of blood T cell repertoires in COVID-19. Study-level information: Researchers got acute and convalescent COVID-19 samples from the United States, Italy and Spain. The cDNA or gDNA used as material had been derived from T cells, B-cell-depleted T cells, or PBMCs.

Per the study methods: Reference gene primer amplification gave estimated nucleated cell counts. TCRdb's copy holds only in-frame clones and misses some; the assay was immunoSEQ multiplex PCR. Clone size and the V and J calls come from that table; the DNA yielded D and trimming. The sample records approximately 92,000 clones, roughly 80% being singletons. This chain links TRBV21-1 with TRBJ1-5; the table names TRBD1, a call not compared with the DNA. TRBV21-1 constitutes a pseudogene. Sequencing was performed on peripheral blood. The receptor was isolated from an elderly man with acute or convalescent COVID-19. For the CDR3, the DNA is TGTGCCAGCAGCAAAGATCTTGGGACAGGGGACAGAGAGAGCAATCAGCCCCAGCATTTT. Its translation: CASSKDLGTGDRESNQPQHF.